The 18 T cell receptor beta chains below come from one sample, sequenced in a study of blood T cell repertoires in COVID-19. Produced via immunoSEQ multiplex PCR; TCRdb's table is partial and in-frame only. The sample lists roughly 86,000 clones; approximately 80% were seen once. Sequenced: peripheral blood. These receptors originate from a woman between 65 and 79 years old with acute or convalescent COVID-19.

This clone was seen only once. The J gene is TRBJ1-2, the V gene TRBV19; D is unclear. CDR1 and CDR2 from the germline V gene are LNHDA and SQIVND (reference sequence). The CDR3 loop spans 14 amino acids. Trimming shortened V by 1 base and J by 7 bases, and 13 bases separated the two germline ends. This CDR3 reads CASSIGGVSGGYTF. The CDR3 nucleotides are TGTGCCAGTAGTATAGGCGGGGTTAGTGGTGGCTACACCTTC.

The chain recombines TRBV5-6 with TRBJ2-2; D unresolved. Germline loops: CDR1 SGHDT, CDR2 YYEEEE. This CDR3 is 14 amino acids long. V lost 0 bases and J lost 1, with 4 bases in between. The CDR3 DNA reads TGTGCCAGCAGCTTGGACATGAACACCGGGGAGCTGTTTTTT. Its protein is CASSLDMNTGELFF.

CDR3 sequence reads: CASSLRQQETQYF. CDR3 DNA: TGCGCCAGCAGCTTGCGACAGCAAGAGACCCAGTACTTC. The chain recombines TRBV5-1 with TRBJ2-5; D perhaps matches TRBD1 (5 bases). CDR3 size: 13 residues. CDR1 SGHRS and CDR2 YFSETQ come from the germline V gene. V lost 1 base and J lost 2, with 6 bases in between.

Only a few counts were recorded for this clone. This chain uses TRBV23-1 with TRBJ1-2, with TRBD1 matching 7 bases. TRBV23-1 is filed as an ORF, its function uncertain. The V segment lost 9 bases and the J segment 4 bases; nucleotides outside the gene matches: 14. The CDR3 is 15 residues long. CDR3 protein: CASLPGTDRFYGYTF. DNA of the CDR3: TGCGCCAGTCTCCCAGGGACAGACCGCTTCTATGGCTACACCTTC.

The V and J genes are TRBV4-1 and TRBJ1-5, with unresolved D. CDR1 and CDR2 (germline): MGHRA, YSYEKL. The CDR3 covers 17 residues. Trimming shortened V by 1 base and J by 7 bases, and 20 bases separated the two germline ends. The CDR3 DNA sequence: TGCGCCAGCAGCCAAGGACGCGGCACTGGAGTCGGACAGCCCCAGCATTTT. Translating gives CASSQGRGTGVGQPQHF.

This rearrangement joins TRBV19 to TRBJ2-1; 9 nucleotides agree with TRBD1. CDR3 length equals 16 residues. Trimming removed 0 bases from V and 7 bases from J; junction bases left unmatched: 7. Per the germline V gene, CDR1 is LNHDA and CDR2 is SQIVND (reference sequence). For the CDR3, the DNA is TGTGCCAGTAGTATAGACCCACAGGGGGCGAGAAATGAGCAGTTCTTC. Translation: CASSIDPQGARNEQFF. Full variable domain (outside the CDR3, taken from reference TRBV19 and TRBJ2-1): DGGITQSPKYLFRKEGQNVTLSCEQNLNHDAMYWYRQDPGQGLRLIYYSQIVNDFQKGDIAEGYSVSREKKESFPLTVTSAQKNPTAFYLCASSIDPQGARNEQFFGPGTRLTVL.

V usage is TRBV19 and J usage is TRBJ1-6; perhaps TRBD1 as D (6 bases). Germline V gives CDR1 LNHDA, CDR2 SQIVND (reference sequence). V dropped 7 bases and J dropped 7 bases, with 20 bases sitting between them. This CDR3 is 16 amino acids long. The CDR3 DNA follows: TGTGCCAGTAACCCTGGTTGGGGGCGTGGGAATTCACCCCTCCACTTT. It translates to CASNPGWGRGNSPLHF.

The rearrangement uses TRBV30 and TRBJ1-6, with D unclear. The V gene lost 2 bases and the J gene lost 12 bases, with 20 bases spanning the gap. The CDR3 runs 15 residues. Looked up from germline, CDR1 is GTSNPN and CDR2 is SVGIG (reference sequence). CDR3 in amino acids: CAWSPSPDFSLPLHF. The CDR3 DNA reads as TGTGCCTGGAGTCCTTCCCCCGACTTTTCGCTACCCCTCCACTTT.

This clone was seen more than once but under ten times. The chain employs TRBV7-9 and TRBJ1-2; 7 bases map to TRBD1. Germline V gives CDR1 SEHNR, CDR2 FQNEAQ (reference sequence). J lost 4 bases, V lost 1 base, and 0 bases had no gene match. The CDR3 sequence is 13 residues long. In DNA, the CDR3 is TGTGCCAGCAGCTTAGGACAGGGCTATGGCTACACCTTC. Protein: CASSLGQGYGYTF. Filled out from reference TRBV7-9 and TRBJ1-2, the complete variable domain reads DTGVSQNPRHKITKRGQNVTFRCDPISEHNRLYWYRQTLGQGPEFLTYFQNEAQLEKSRLLSDRFSAERPKGSFSTLEIQRTEQGDSAMYLCASSLGQGYGYTFGSGTRLTVV.

The chain links TRBV10-1 to TRBJ2-1; TRBD2 agrees at 10 bases. Germline trimming cut 4 bases from V and 5 bases from J; bases unmatched to any gene: 5. Looked up from germline, CDR1 is WNHNN and CDR2 is SYGVQD (reference sequence). This CDR3 spans 15 amino acids. The CDR3: CASSVRSGGDNEQFF. Written as DNA, the CDR3 is TGCGCCAGCAGTGTGCGAAGCGGGGGGGACAATGAGCAGTTCTTC.

This clone was seen only a few times. The chain combines TRBV19 with TRBJ1-1, with TRBD1 identical over 8 bases. V lost 8 bases and J lost 1; bases outside the gene matches: 0. CDR3 length: 12 residues. Germline CDR1 is LNHDA and CDR2 is SQIVND (reference sequence). The CDR3 reads CASGTGNTEAFF. CDR3 nucleotide sequence: TGTGCCAGTGGGACAGGGAACACTGAAGCTTTCTTT.

The V and J genes are TRBV7-2 and TRBJ2-7; the match to TRBD1 covers 9 bases. Trimming at V came to 6 bases and at J to 6 bases, leaving 9 bases not matched to a gene. This CDR3 is 14 amino acids long. Per germline, CDR1 SGHTA and CDR2 FQGNSA. CDR3 sequence (DNA): TGTGCCAGCAGGTCACAGGGGGCGCGCGTCGAGCAGTACTTC. This codes for CASRSQGARVEQYF.

This clone has only one observation. This sequence joins TRBV30 and TRBJ2-1; 9 nucleotides align to TRBD1. CDR1 is GTSNPN and CDR2 is SVGIG in the germline V gene (reference sequence). With V trimmed by 3 bases and J by 7 bases, 10 bases remained unmatched. The CDR3 consists of 15 residues. This CDR3 is CAWRLPGQGVNEQFF. CDR3 DNA: TGTGCCTGGAGACTTCCGGGACAGGGTGTGAATGAGCAGTTCTTC.

V usage is TRBV27 and J usage is TRBJ2-7; 8 nucleotides line up with TRBD2. Germline V gene lookup returns CDR1 MNHEY and CDR2 SMNVEV (reference sequence). The length of the CDR3 is 13 residues. The trim removed 6 bases at V and 7 bases at J, leaving 8 bases unmatched. The CDR3 protein is CASSTGGRVEQYF. Written as DNA, the CDR3 is TGTGCCAGCAGCACGGGAGGGAGGGTGGAGCAGTACTTC.

The chain recombines TRBV2 with TRBJ2-7; D is possibly TRBD1 (5 bases). Germline-derived CDR1 and CDR2 are SNHLY and FYNNEI. The germline V and J ends were trimmed by 5 bases and 4 bases, with 6 bases remaining between them. The CDR3 contains 11 residues. The CDR3 sequence: CASSTGYEQYF. CDR3 coding DNA: TGTGCCAGCAGTACAGGTTACGAGCAGTACTTC.

The chain couples TRBV19 to TRBJ2-7; 8 nucleotides agree with TRBD1. The CDR3 runs 15 residues. Germline V lookup: CDR1 LNHDA, CDR2 SQIVND (reference sequence). V lost 6 bases to trimming and J lost 0 bases; unmatched junction nucleotides: 7. The CDR3 DNA reads TGTGCCAGTAGCTACGGACAGGGACTCTCCTACGAGCAGTACTTC. Protein product: CASSYGQGLSYEQYF.

This chain connects TRBV19 to TRBJ1-1, with 7 bases that match TRBD1. Germline V CDR1 and CDR2: LNHDA, SQIVND (reference sequence). This CDR3 region has 13 residues. After removal of 7 bases from V and 3 bases from J, the junction contained 5 bases not matched to a gene. The CDR3 loop reads CASKGAWDTEAFF. The DNA of the CDR3 is TGTGCCAGTAAGGGGGCTTGGGACACTGAAGCTTTCTTT.

This rearrangement joins TRBV30 to TRBJ1-3; 7 bases map to TRBD1. The V gene's germline CDR1 is GTSNPN and CDR2 SVGIG (reference sequence). The CDR3 covers 13 residues. V was clipped by 0 bases and J by 8 bases; unmatched bases: 4. CDR3 region: CAWSVGRGDTIYF. The CDR3 nucleotides are TGTGCCTGGAGTGTTGGCAGGGGGGACACCATATATTTT.